This T cell receptor beta chain was obtained from a study of T cell responses to AZD1222 COVID-19 vaccine. Study-level points and caveats: The donor group comprised mostly white British people and more females; the analysis possibly underestimated clonal diversity.

Trimming took off 1 base at V and 2 bases at J, with 10 bases between the two ends. CDR1 and CDR2 from the germline V gene are SGHVS and FNYEAQ. The CDR3 has 15 amino acids. A word on this clone: Its antigen is not known.

The data were produced by immunoSEQ multiplex PCR, yet TCRdb's version contains in-frame clones alone and is incomplete. The table includes 130,000 to 150,000 clones, around 90% detected once. The sample in question was peripheral blood, obtained on day 0 of AZD1222 vaccination. The sequence was obtained from an adult in good health. This chain connects TRBV7-6 to TRBJ2-3; D might be TRBD1 or TRBD2, each matching 5 bases. Here the CDR3 DNA reads TGTGCCAGCAGCTTAGGCGCAGGGACCACAGATACGCAGTATTTT. The encoded protein is CASSLGAGTTDTQYF.